A selection of T cell receptor beta chains follows, all from one sample in a study of T cell responses to AZD1222 COVID-19 vaccine. The protocol was immunoSEQ multiplex PCR, while the TCRdb copy is restricted to in-frame clones and leaves out a portion. Among 84,000 or so clones listed, approximately 90% were seen once. This specimen was peripheral blood, taken 28 days after the second AZD1222 dose. The receptors come from an adult who received the AZD1222 COVID-19 vaccine. Each CDR3 is given with its conserved first and last residue. The order of the fields is clone size, V gene, D gene, J gene, CDR3 protein, CDR3 DNA. D genes are given only for firm matches. Clone size is stated in some rows and not others, as once, few, many or a class when expanded.

NA,TRBV4-1,NA,TRBJ2-7,CASSQDRVAHYEQYF,TGCGCCAGCAGCCAAGATCGAGTAGCCCACTACGAGCAGTACTTC
NA,TRBV9,NA,TRBJ1-2,CASSVGASRGSNYGYTF,TGTGCCAGCAGCGTAGGCGCCTCGAGGGGATCTAACTATGGCTACACCTTC
few,TRBV10-1,TRBD1,TRBJ1-5,CASGDLRQGVGSNQPQHF,TGCGCCAGCGGCGACCTTCGACAGGGAGTGGGAAGCAATCAGCCCCAGCATTTT
few,TRBV4-1,TRBD2,TRBJ2-4,CASSQEMLAGGWTLAKNIQYF,TGCGCCAGCAGCCAAGAAATGCTAGCGGGAGGGTGGACCCTAGCCAAAAACATTCAGTACTTC
NA,TRBV29-1,NA,TRBJ1-2,CSVDRQSGGYTF,TGCAGCGTTGACAGGCAAAGCGGTGGCTACACCTTC
NA,TRBV6-5,TRBD2,TRBJ2-5,CASSGGGETQYF,TGTGCCAGCAGCGGGGGGGGAGAGACCCAGTACTTC
NA,TRBV10-3,TRBD2,TRBJ2-1,CAIRSPSSGSSNEQFF,TGTGCCATCAGATCACCTTCTAGCGGGAGCTCAAATGAGCAGTTCTTC
NA,TRBV27,NA,TRBJ1-2,CASSLRTQGLDGYTF,TGTGCCAGCAGTTTACGAACACAGGGTCTTGATGGCTACACCTTC
NA,TRBV5-6,NA,TRBJ1-4,CASSHHTVRARDEKLFF,TGTGCCAGCAGCCACCATACAGTCCGGGCGAGGGATGAAAAACTGTTTTTT
NA,TRBV5-5,TRBD2,TRBJ2-5,CASSVLTSGSQETQYF,TGTGCCAGCAGCGTTCTGACTAGCGGGAGCCAAGAGACCCAGTACTTC
NA,TRBV14,NA,TRBJ2-3,CASSRLPGDHTDTQYF,TGTGCCAGCAGCCGCCTACCGGGGGACCACACAGATACGCAGTATTTT